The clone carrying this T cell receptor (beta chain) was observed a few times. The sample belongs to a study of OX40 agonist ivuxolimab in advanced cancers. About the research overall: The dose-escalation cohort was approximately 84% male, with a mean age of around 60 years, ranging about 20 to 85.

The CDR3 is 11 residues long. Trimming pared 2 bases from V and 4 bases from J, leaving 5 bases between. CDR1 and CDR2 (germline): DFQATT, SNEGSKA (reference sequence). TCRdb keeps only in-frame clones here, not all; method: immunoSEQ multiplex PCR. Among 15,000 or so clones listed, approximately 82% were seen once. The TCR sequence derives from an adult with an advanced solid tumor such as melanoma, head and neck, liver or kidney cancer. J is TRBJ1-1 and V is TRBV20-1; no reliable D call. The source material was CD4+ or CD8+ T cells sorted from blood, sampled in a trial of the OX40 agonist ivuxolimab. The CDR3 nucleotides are TGCAGTGCTAGACTCTCCACTGAAGCTTTCTTT. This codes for CSARLSTEAFF.